Sequencing of this T cell receptor (beta chain) was carried out in a study of blood T cells in healthy people across ages. Study-wide points: Fewer expanded clones and more diversity marked long-lived versus aged donors.

Comments on this clonotype: Its antigen is not identified. The junction differs from germline at one of its ends, possibly a read error.

Ten milliliters of peripheral blood were drawn from each donor. Per individual sample, total RNA of at least 5.5 micrograms was extracted. The CDR3 extends over 15 amino acids. The germline CDR1 and CDR2 sequences are SGHRS and YFSETQ. The authors ran a second PCR of 7 to 11 cycles using a sample-barcoded 5' primer and a J-beta primer mix. At least 2.5 million CDR3-containing paired-end reads were obtained per sample. TCRdb redid the calling of the 5' RACE reads with MiXCR, one entry per CDR3 protein. This table has over a million distinct CDR3 sequences, 35% to 45% appearing once. The V and J genes are TRBV5-1 and TRBJ2-6; D is unclear. The TCR comes from a woman aged 18 to 35 in good health. The specimen was blood. CDR3 region: CASSPPPSWANVLTF. CDR3 bases: TGCGCCAGCAGCCCCCCACCCTCTTGGGCCAACGTCCTGACTTTC.